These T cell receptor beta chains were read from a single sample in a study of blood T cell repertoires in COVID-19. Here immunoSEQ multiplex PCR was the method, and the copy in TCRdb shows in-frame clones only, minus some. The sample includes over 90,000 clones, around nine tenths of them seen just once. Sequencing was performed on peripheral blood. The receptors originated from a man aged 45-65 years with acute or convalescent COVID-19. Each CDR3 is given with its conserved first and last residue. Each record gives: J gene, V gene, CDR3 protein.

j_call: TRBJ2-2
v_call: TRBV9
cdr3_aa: CASSAASSNTGELFF

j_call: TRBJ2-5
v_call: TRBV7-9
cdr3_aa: CASSRFTFYSSGSLETQYF

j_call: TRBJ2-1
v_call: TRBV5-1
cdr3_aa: CASSTYRGQDEQFF

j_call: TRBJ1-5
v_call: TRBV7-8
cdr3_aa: CASSPRQGYSNQPQHF

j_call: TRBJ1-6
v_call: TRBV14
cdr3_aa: CASSPQRGPNSPLHF

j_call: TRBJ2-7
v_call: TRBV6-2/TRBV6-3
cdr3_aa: CASSYVAGGPLFYEQYF

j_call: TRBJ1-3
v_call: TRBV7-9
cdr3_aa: CASSYMGQPNSGNTIYF

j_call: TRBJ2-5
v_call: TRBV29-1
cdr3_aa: CSVGTGETQYF

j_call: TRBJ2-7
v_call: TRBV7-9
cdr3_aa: CASSLGQAFYEQYF

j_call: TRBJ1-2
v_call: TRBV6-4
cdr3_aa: CASSDSGRTNYGYTF

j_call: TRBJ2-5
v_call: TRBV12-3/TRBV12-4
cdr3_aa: CASSPGQQETQYF

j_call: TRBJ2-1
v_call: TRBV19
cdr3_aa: CASSREGSGRARNEQFF

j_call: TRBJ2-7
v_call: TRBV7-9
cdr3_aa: CASSPTLGLPLSYEQYF

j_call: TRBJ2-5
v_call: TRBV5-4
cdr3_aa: CASSLPTGRTGKETQYF

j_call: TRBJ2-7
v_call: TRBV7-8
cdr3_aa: CASSLGAGAPDEQYF

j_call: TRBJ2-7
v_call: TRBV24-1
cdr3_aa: CATSDFIDSRVSFCYEQYF

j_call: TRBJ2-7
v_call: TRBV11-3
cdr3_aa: CASSLGVKQGSSYEQYF

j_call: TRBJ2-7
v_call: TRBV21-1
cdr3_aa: CASSKVDRYEQYF

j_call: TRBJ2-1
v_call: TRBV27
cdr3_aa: CASSSLGLAGGHEQFF

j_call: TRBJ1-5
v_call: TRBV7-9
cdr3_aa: CASSFGTGGLGDQPQHF

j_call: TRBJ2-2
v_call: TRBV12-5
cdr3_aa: CASGLALATGELFF

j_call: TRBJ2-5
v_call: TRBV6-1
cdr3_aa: CASSEFQRYQETQYF

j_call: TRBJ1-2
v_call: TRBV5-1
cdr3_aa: CASSPRDRGRGGYTF

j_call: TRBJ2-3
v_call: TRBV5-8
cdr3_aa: CASSLEGSGRFSDTQYF

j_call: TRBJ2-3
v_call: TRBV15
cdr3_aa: CATSRGGQGTDTQYF

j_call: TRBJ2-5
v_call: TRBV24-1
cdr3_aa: CATSAEGALETQYF

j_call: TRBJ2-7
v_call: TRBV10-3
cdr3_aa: CAISEGTSGSDEQYF

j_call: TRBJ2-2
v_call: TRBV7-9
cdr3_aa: CASSRSFQGAPNTGELFF

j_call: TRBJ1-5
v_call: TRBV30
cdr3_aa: CAWSVQRTGGTISNQPQHF

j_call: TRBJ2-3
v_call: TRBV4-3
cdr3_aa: CASSQVFGSFGDTQYF

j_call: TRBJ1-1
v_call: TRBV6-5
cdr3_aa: CASAQVSNTEAFF

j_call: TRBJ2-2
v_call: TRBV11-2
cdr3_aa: CASSLDYSGELFF

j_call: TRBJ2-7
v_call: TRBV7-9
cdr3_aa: CASSLAASGSYEQYF

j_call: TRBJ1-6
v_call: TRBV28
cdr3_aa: CASRYSYNSPLHF

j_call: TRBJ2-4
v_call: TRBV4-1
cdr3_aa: CASSQMGPGGLAKNIQYF

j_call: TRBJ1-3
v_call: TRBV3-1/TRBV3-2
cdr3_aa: CASSQRGTLGNTIYF

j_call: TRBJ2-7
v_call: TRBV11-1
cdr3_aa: CASSLKLFAYEQYF